This T cell receptor (beta chain) came from a study of OX40 agonist ivuxolimab in advanced cancers. At the level of the study: Patients with hepatocellular carcinoma, melanoma, renal cell or head and neck cancer made up the dose-escalation patients. Overall study findings and caveats: CD4+ T cells averaged fewer expanded clones than CD8+ T cells.

Repertoires were generated with immunoSEQ multiplex PCR, while TCRdb's copy carries only in-frame clones and drops some. The data contain 53,000 or so clones, 84% of them seen just once; the ten biggest clones take up 0.55% to 0.65%. Notes on this clone: What it recognizes is unknown.

Germline CDR1 reads LGHNA; CDR2 reads YNFKEQ. Trimming cost V 3 bases and J 5 bases; bases outside gene matches: 6. This CDR3 contains 15 residues. The sequence was collected from an adult with an advanced solid tumor such as melanoma, head and neck, liver or kidney cancer. The chain couples TRBV4-2 to TRBJ1-1, with 10 bases lining up with TRBD1. Sequencing used CD4+ or CD8+ T cells sorted from blood, obtained in a trial of the OX40 agonist ivuxolimab. As DNA, the CDR3 is TGTGCCAGCAGCCACGGGACAGGGGAAGATACTGAAGCTTTCTTT. Translated, it gives CASSHGTGEDTEAFF.